This T cell receptor (beta chain) derives from a study of metastatic and nonmetastatic thyroid tumors. For the study at large: For malignant and benign thyroid patients, tumor or nodule tissue and blood were the sources whose repertoires were compared.

Trimming removed 1 base at V and 0 bases at J, with 9 bases between. The CDR3 runs 15 residues. Per germline, CDR1 SEHNR and CDR2 FQNEAQ (reference sequence). TCRdb redid the clone calls on the PCR reads using MiXCR. Altogether about 85,000 clones are present, 8% to 9.5% being singletons, with the ten largest covering 8.8%. None of the patients had undergone any treatment ahead of thyroid surgery. Notes on the study in general: For both blood and tumor, malignant thyroid tumors reportedly showed significantly higher TCR beta diversity than benign nodules did.

This clone was seen at least ten times. Its antigen is not known. The V call is TRBV7-9, the J call TRBJ1-2; D gene ambiguous. The clonotype was recovered from a female donor with papillary thyroid cancer or a benign thyroid nodule (not recorded which). Some clones in this sample may be carry-over from other donors' samples. The sequencing input was blood. The CDR3 DNA reads as TGTGCCAGCAGCTTAGATCACAACCCTAACTATGGCTACACCTTC. Its protein product is CASSLDHNPNYGYTF.